This entry concerns a single T cell receptor (beta chain). This entry is derived from a study of technical replicates of blood from a handful of donors. Assay used: immunoSEQ multiplex PCR; TCRdb lists only in-frame clones, some missing. Altogether 65,000 to 80,000 clones are present, around 90% being singletons, with the ten largest covering about 0.4%. The germline CDR1 and CDR2 sequences are SGHRS and YFSETQ. CDR3 length equals 15 residues. Trimming took 4 bases from V and 2 from J, leaving 13 bases between them. The chain employs TRBV5-1 and TRBJ2-1; weak D call: TRBD1 (6 bases). The origin of this receptor is a human donor in good health. The sequencing input was T cells isolated from PBMCs. The CDR3 DNA reads as TGCGCCAGCAGCCCTGGACAGCAGGCCTACAATGAGCAGTTCTTC. Protein sequence: CASSPGQQAYNEQFF. Full variable domain (outside the CDR3, taken from reference TRBV5-1 and TRBJ2-1): KAGVTQTPRYLIKTRGQQVTLSCSPISGHRSVSWYQQTPGQGLQFLFEYFSETQRNKGNFPGRFSGRQFSNSRSEMNVSTLELGDSALYLCASSPGQQAYNEQFFGPGTRLTVL.